This T cell receptor (beta chain) appears in the sequencing data of a study of blood T cell repertoires in COVID-19. Study-wide context: From the United States, Italy and Spain came samples of acute and convalescent COVID-19. T cells, B-cell-depleted T cells, or PBMCs supplied cDNA or gDNA.

Per the germline V gene, CDR1 is SGHVS and CDR2 is FQNEAQ. This CDR3 comprises 15 residues. After removal of 3 bases from V and 0 bases from J, the junction contained 2 bases not matched to a gene. Per the authors' pipeline: It was from reference gene primer amplification that nucleated cell counts were estimated. Here immunoSEQ multiplex PCR was the method, and the copy in TCRdb shows in-frame clones only, minus some. The DNA gave D and trimming, while V, J and clone size come from that table. The top ten hold about 4.2% of the sample, which has roughly 110,000 clones, roughly 84% seen once. This clonotype was sampled from a human donor in a cohort sampled during active COVID-19. This chain joins TRBV7-8 and TRBJ1-3; 7 positions match TRBD1. Input material: peripheral blood. Here the CDR3 reads CASSFRGDSGNTIYF. In nucleotides, the CDR3 is TGTGCCAGCAGCTTCAGGGGGGACTCTGGAAACACCATATATTTT.